The T cell receptor beta chain described here comes from a study of T-cell memory formation after mild COVID-19. TCRdb ran MiXCR on the 5' RACE reads and lists one entry per CDR3 protein. Altogether approximately 390,000 distinct CDR3 sequences are present, approximately 15% being singletons, with the ten largest covering 20% to 25%. This CDR3 contains 13 residues. V was trimmed by 6 bases and J by 4 bases, leaving 12 bases between them. Germline CDR1 SGHTA, CDR2 FQGNSA. The V and J genes are TRBV7-2 and TRBJ1-1, with D uncertain. The specimen sequenced was PBMCs or a T cell subset sorted from them (not recorded which). The sequence was collected from a man aged 18 to 29 who had mild COVID-19 (a few samples of this study predate the infection). Cell type and time point are not known. CDR3 bases: TGTGCCAGCAGACCGAGCGGCTTCACTGAAGCTTTCTTT. Its protein product is CASRPSGFTEAFF. Complete variable domain (other parts from reference TRBV7-2 and TRBJ1-1): GAGVSQSPSNKVTEKGKDVELRCDPISGHTALYWYRQSLGQGLEFLIYFQGNSAPDKSGLPSDRFSAERTGGSVSTLTIQRTQQEDSAVYLCASRPSGFTEAFFGQGTRLTVV.